The source of this TCR beta chain is a study of T cell changes during pregnancy in multiple sclerosis. Sequencing used immunoSEQ multiplex PCR; TCRdb keeps in-frame clones, though not all of them. The data contain tens of thousands of clones, just under 95% of them seen just once; the ten biggest clones take up 0.52%. CDR1 is PRHDT, CDR2 FYEKMQ, per germline (reference sequence). V shed 5 bases and J shed 1 base, with 11 bases lying between them. The CDR3 runs to 14 residues. The V and J genes are TRBV13 and TRBJ1-1; D perhaps matches TRBD1 (5 bases). The sequence derives from a female donor with multiple sclerosis, enrolled in a pregnancy study. Sequences were derived from CD4+ T cells from peripheral blood mononuclear cells, sampled in the third trimester of pregnancy. CDR3 nucleotides: TGTGCCAGCAGCGAGACAGTTAAGAACACTGAAGCTTTCTTT. It translates to CASSETVKNTEAFF.